This T cell receptor (beta chain) was found in a study of cytomegalovirus exposure and HLA in healthy donors. The wider study: Caucasian-associated ancestry cluster membership applied to less than 85% of 398 genotyped donors.

A multiplex PCR was run with 60 Vbeta primers and 13 Jbeta primers. Assay: immunoSEQ multiplex PCR; the TCRdb copy retains only in-frame clones and omits some. The table records about 210,000 clones, approximately 81% of them present only once. The study's findings and limits: Reportedly, diagnosis of cytomegalovirus status by the classifier showed high specificity and sensitivity. Upon later analysis, TCR association rates were observed to vary by HLA locus, being highest for DRB1 and lowest for HLA-C.

Regarding this clone: Its antigen is undetermined.

The sequencing input was PBMCs. This TCR was sampled from a girl aged 2 to 9 in good health and CMV-seronegative.

CDR3 in amino acids: CSVIPGVNEQYF. The CDR3 DNA follows: TGCAGTGTGATTCCGGGGGTAAACGAGCAGTACTTC. The V call is TRBV29-1, the J call TRBJ2-7; D might be TRBD2 (6 bases). This CDR3 has 12 residues. Per the germline V gene, CDR1 is SQVTM and CDR2 is ANQGSEA.